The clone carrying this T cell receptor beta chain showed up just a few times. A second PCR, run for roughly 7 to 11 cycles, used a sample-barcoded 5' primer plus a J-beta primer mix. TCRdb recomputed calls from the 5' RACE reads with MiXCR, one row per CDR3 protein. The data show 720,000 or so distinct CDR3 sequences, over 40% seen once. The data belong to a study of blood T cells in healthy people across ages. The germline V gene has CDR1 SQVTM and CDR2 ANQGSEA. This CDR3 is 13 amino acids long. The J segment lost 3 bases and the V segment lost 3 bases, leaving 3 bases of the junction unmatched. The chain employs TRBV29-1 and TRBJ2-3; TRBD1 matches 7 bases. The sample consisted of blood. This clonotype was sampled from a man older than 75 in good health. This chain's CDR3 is CSVETGRTDTQYF. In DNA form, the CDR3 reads TGCAGCGTTGAGACAGGGCGGACAGATACGCAGTATTTT.